This TCR beta chain was identified during a study of PD-1 blockade in classical Hodgkin lymphoma. The junction had 7 bases not matched to a gene; V was cut back by 5 bases and J by 2 bases. There are 15 residues in the CDR3. Germline assignment: CDR1 SGHTA and CDR2 FQGTGA. Time point meaning: cycle 4 day 1 (C4D1), after 6 weeks of nivolumab. Each patient experienced a relapse that followed autologous stem cell transplantation, and brentuximab vedotin exposure varied. Magnetic negative selection was used to purify CD4+ T cells from thawed PBMCs. Profiling relied on immunoSEQ multiplex PCR, and the TCRdb table lists in-frame clones only, not all of them. The sample carries 25,000 to 35,000 clones, less than 80% recorded once.

This clonotype originated in a human donor with classical Hodgkin lymphoma. Sequenced here: CD4+ T cells from blood, sampled before the fourth cycle of nivolumab. The J gene is TRBJ2-3, the V gene TRBV7-3; 7 nucleotides match TRBD2. The CDR3 is CASSDRAGFTDTQYF. The DNA of the CDR3 is TGTGCCAGCAGCGATCGAGCGGGGTTCACAGATACGCAGTATTTT.